This record concerns one T cell receptor (beta chain) sequence. These data are taken from a study of blood T cell repertoires in COVID-19. In the study overall: The United States, Italy and Spain provided the acute and convalescent COVID-19 samples.

In the study's own analysis: From reference gene primer amplification, estimates of nucleated cell counts were derived. Some clones are missing from TCRdb's copy, which holds only in-frame ones; the method was immunoSEQ multiplex PCR. That table gives V, J and clone size, and the DNA gave D and trimming. The sample holds about 170,000 clones, around 83% seen once. Which cohort a participant joined came from the clinical history participants gave. The sample taken for sequencing was PBMCs or T cells enriched from blood (not recorded which). The origin of this receptor is a woman in her forties or fifties in a cohort exposed to, infected with or recovered from COVID-19 (not recorded which).

CDR3 coding DNA: TGTGCCAGCAGCCCCCAGGCTAGCGTTCAGACCCAGTACTTC. Amino acids: CASSPQASVQTQYF. The V call is TRBV11-2, the J call TRBJ2-5; tentatively, D is TRBD2 (6 bases). CDR1 and CDR2 from the germline V gene are SGHAT and FQNNGV. The ends were cut back, 5 bases at V and 6 bases at J, with 16 bases in the middle. The length of the CDR3 is 14 residues.